This TCR beta chain was found in a study of control samples from healthy donors and cancer patients. The CDR3 loop spans 15 amino acids. V dropped 6 bases and J dropped 3 bases, with 16 bases sitting between them. From germline, CDR1 is KGHDR and CDR2 SFDVKD. Profiling relied on immunoSEQ multiplex PCR, and the TCRdb table lists in-frame clones only, not all of them. Altogether some 120,000 clones are present, 70% to 90% being singletons, with the ten largest covering 3% to 3.5%. The sample was blood. The rearrangement uses TRBV24-1 and TRBJ1-2; D might be TRBD1 (5 bases). This sequence originates from a man between 45 and 60 years old in good health. CDR3 in DNA: TGTGCCACCAGTTCTCCGGGGCGAGCCGACTATGGCTACACCTTC. Encoded protein: CATSSPGRADYGYTF.